This T cell receptor (beta chain) was identified in a study of blood T cell repertoires in COVID-19. Across the study: COVID-19 samples from acute and convalescent phases originated in the United States, Italy and Spain.

V trimming: 5 bases; J trimming: 4 bases; junction bases outside the gene matches: 8. The CDR3 runs to 14 residues. Germline V CDR1 and CDR2: ENHRY, SYGVKD. Under the authors' procedure: It was from reference gene primer amplification that nucleated cell counts were estimated. Only in-frame clones appear in the TCRdb table, and some are missing; sequencing was by immunoSEQ multiplex PCR. The D gene and trimming were derived from the DNA, and the V and J assignments and clone size from that table. The repertoire consists of just over 200,000 clones, with 60% to 85% occurring once and the leading ten covering less than 7%.

The V and J genes are TRBV10-3 and TRBJ2-7; TRBD2 aligns across 7 bases. The clonotype originates from a woman aged 65 to 85 with acute or convalescent COVID-19. Sequencing was done on a sample of peripheral blood. The CDR3 DNA is TGTGCCATCAGTCCCGGGGGAGGGGCGTACGAGCAGTACTTC. Translating gives CAISPGGGAYEQYF.